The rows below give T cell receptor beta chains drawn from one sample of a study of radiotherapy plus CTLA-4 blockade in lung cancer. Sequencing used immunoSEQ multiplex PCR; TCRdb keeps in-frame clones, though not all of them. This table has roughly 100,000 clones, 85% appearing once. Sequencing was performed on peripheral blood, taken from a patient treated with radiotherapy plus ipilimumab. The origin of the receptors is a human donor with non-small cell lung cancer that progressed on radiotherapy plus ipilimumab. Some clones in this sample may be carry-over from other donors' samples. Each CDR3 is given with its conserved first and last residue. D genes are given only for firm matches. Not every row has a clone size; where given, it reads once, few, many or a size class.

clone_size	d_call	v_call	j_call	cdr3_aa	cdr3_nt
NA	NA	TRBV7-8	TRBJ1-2	CASSLGGQLWDYGYTF	TGTGCCAGCAGCTTAGGAGGACAGCTCTGGGACTATGGCTACACCTTC
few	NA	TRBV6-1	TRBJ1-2	CASSSNYGYTF	TGTGCCAGCAGTTCAAACTATGGCTACACCTTC
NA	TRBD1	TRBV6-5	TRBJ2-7	CASKPTGTGDYEQYF	TGTGCCAGCAAACCCACCGGGACAGGGGACTACGAGCAGTACTTC
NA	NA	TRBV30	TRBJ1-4	CAWSVTFNNEKLFF	TGTGCCTGGAGTGTAACTTTTAATAATGAAAAACTGTTTTTT
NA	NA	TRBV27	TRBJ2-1	CASSLTRKSEQFF	TGTGCCAGCAGTTTAACCAGAAAAAGTGAGCAGTTCTTC
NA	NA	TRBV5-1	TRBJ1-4	CASSSPDADEKLFF	TGCGCCAGCAGTTCCCCGGACGCGGATGAAAAACTGTTTTTT
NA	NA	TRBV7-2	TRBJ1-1	CASSPGTADIQAFF	TGTGCCAGCAGCCCTGGGACCGCAGACATACAAGCTTTCTTT
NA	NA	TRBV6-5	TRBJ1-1	CASSYGGNRNTEAFF	TGTGCCAGCAGTTACGGGGGAAATAGGAACACTGAAGCTTTCTTT
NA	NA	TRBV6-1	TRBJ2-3	CASSEASQSTDTQYF	TGTGCCAGCAGTGAAGCCTCCCAGAGCACAGATACGCAGTATTTT
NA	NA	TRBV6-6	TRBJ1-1	CASSTGNTEAFF	TGTGCCAGCAGTACAGGGAACACTGAAGCTTTCTTT
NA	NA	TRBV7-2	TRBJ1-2	CASDPGLYGYTF	TGTGCCAGCGACCCGGGGTTATATGGCTACACCTTC
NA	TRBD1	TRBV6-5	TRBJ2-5	CASSPFRDSQETQYF	TGTGCCAGCAGCCCCTTCAGGGACAGCCAAGAGACCCAGTACTTC